These T cell receptor beta chains were read from a single sample in a study of shared clonotypes between healthy human individuals. Clones were read by immunoSEQ multiplex PCR, and TCRdb kept only the in-frame ones, dropping some. Among about 2.1 million clones, roughly 91% were seen once, and the ten largest hold more than 1.5%. The sample consisted of naive CD8+ T cells from PBMCs. These receptors originate from a man younger than 35 in good health. Some clones in this sample may be carry-over from other donors' samples. The CDR3 runs from the conserved cysteine through the conserved F or W. The order of the fields is J gene, V gene, CDR3 length, CDR3 protein.

TRBJ2-7 | TRBV13 | 18 | CASSVQSGRGVGRDEQYF
TRBJ2-7 | TRBV27 | 13 | CASSLTFSYEQYF
TRBJ2-7 | TRBV7-8 | 16 | CASSLALSDQAYEQYF
TRBJ1-2 | TRBV5-1 | 13 | CASSGQGPYGYTF
TRBJ2-2 | TRBV27 | 16 | CASSPWGGTLLGELFF
TRBJ1-2 | TRBV4-1 | 16 | CASSQGSTPGHYGYTF
TRBJ2-5 | TRBV5-3 | 18 | CARSPPVPSGSIQETQYF
TRBJ1-4 | TRBV9 | 15 | CASSVVGTGVEKLFF
TRBJ2-1 | TRBV10-3 | 19 | CAISESGAGLAGAYNEQFF
TRBJ1-2 | TRBV27 | 14 | CASSLRGGWSGYTF
TRBJ2-3 | TRBV10-3 | 14 | CAILSGSGPDTQYF
TRBJ1-1 | TRBV6-1 | 14 | CASSRGLSDTEAFF
TRBJ2-7 | TRBV6-6 | 13 | CASSYSSAYEQYF
TRBJ2-5 | TRBV9 | 12 | CASSGNQETQYF
TRBJ2-3 | TRBV7-6 | 15 | CASSLDRGLPDTQYF
TRBJ2-3 | TRBV2 | 13 | CARETLREDTQYF
TRBJ2-5 | TRBV9 | 14 | CASSVGGAGETQYF
TRBJ1-2 | TRBV7-9 | 14 | CASSPPRTGDGYTF
TRBJ2-7 | TRBV7-9 | 13 | CASSSDRGYEQYF
TRBJ2-7 | TRBV7-2 | 17 | CASSHGPTGGYSYEQYF
TRBJ2-7 | TRBV10-2 | 15 | CASSESAGGPYEQYF
TRBJ1-1 | TRBV27 | 14 | CASSLLPMNTEAFF
TRBJ2-7 | TRBV29-1 | 14 | CSVGGLAGGGEQYF
TRBJ2-5 | TRBV27 | 15 | CASSLMRSQRETQYF
TRBJ2-1 | TRBV7-9 | 16 | CASSRSRGSGGVEQFF
TRBJ2-2 | TRBV13 | 17 | CASSLRGLAANTGELFF
TRBJ2-7 | TRBV5-4 | 16 | CASSPRTSGRAYEQYF
TRBJ1-1 | TRBV27 | 12 | CASSSPGWGAFF
TRBJ2-1 | TRBV27 | 14 | CASSLASVNDEQFF
TRBJ1-5 | TRBV7-6 | 16 | CASSLESQGAVQPQHF
TRBJ2-7 | TRBV5-1 | 13 | CASSLGSSYEQYF
TRBJ1-2 | TRBV10-3 | 19 | CATYNTNLEGGGRDYGYTF
TRBJ1-2 | TRBV19 | 13 | CASSAGGNYGYTF
TRBJ2-7 | TRBV6-5 | 15 | CASRRGTPETYEQYF
TRBJ2-1 | TRBV7-9 | 15 | CASSQTSGGYNEQFF
TRBJ1-1 | TRBV4-1 | 15 | CASSHGGAPGAEAFF
TRBJ2-7 | TRBV9 | 15 | CASSVGLADSYEQYF
. | TRBV28 | 16 | CASSPRGTGPSYEQYF
TRBJ2-7 | TRBV7-9 | 14 | CASSLLDRGHEQYF
TRBJ1-4 | TRBV5-1 | 14 | CASSLTGSNEKLFF
TRBJ2-7 | TRBV6-1 | 11 | CASSEGNEQYF
TRBJ2-7 | TRBV7-9 | 19 | CASSPTKTGDAGNNYEQYF
TRBJ2-7 | TRBV10-3 | 12 | CAISGKGYEQYF
TRBJ2-7 | TRBV29-1 | 15 | CSVDPGQGTSYEQYF
TRBJ2-7 | TRBV28 | 17 | CASSSGTSGRGLREQYF
TRBJ2-5 | TRBV27 | 12 | CASSNSVETQYF
TRBJ2-7 | TRBV5-8 | 12 | CASSWDSYEQYF
TRBJ1-3 | TRBV7-2 | 19 | CASSLVGGAGTLAGNTIYF
TRBJ1-3 | TRBV28 | 16 | CASSSVTLSSGNTIYF
TRBJ2-7 | TRBV5-4 | 14 | CASSLPPPLYEQYF